This T cell receptor beta chain was obtained from a study of blood T cell repertoires in COVID-19. Across the study: Donors in the United States, Italy and Spain gave samples during acute or convalescent COVID-19.

Assay: immunoSEQ multiplex PCR; the TCRdb copy retains only in-frame clones and omits some. This sample has about 220,000 clones, with about 86% found just once. Germline V gene data show CDR1 as SGHNT and CDR2 as YENEEA. The CDR3 covers 16 residues. V trimming: 4 bases; J trimming: 7 bases; junction bases outside the gene matches: 6. Participants came from 20 to 25 US areas, aged about 18 to 89 years. This TCR derives from a woman aged 40 to 49 with acute COVID-19. The chain combines TRBV11-3 with TRBJ2-1; 14 bases are a match to TRBD2. Sequencing input: PBMCs or T cells enriched from blood (not recorded which). The CDR3 loop reads CASSSGLAGGENEQFF. CDR3 in DNA: TGTGCCAGCAGCTCAGGACTAGCGGGGGGTGAGAATGAGCAGTTCTTC.